This is a list of T cell receptor beta chains from one sample in a study of T cell clones after liver transplantation. Method: immunoSEQ multiplex PCR; TCRdb's copy keeps in-frame clones and lacks some. The data contain some 6,000 clones, more than 75% of them singletons. Sequences were derived from CD8+ T cells from blood, sampled just over 45 months after liver transplant. These receptors were collected from a human patient who received a liver transplant. Part of the T cells may come from the graft donor. The CDR3 runs from the conserved cysteine through the conserved F or W. D genes are given only for firm matches. Expanded clones get a size class; other rows say once, few or many, or leave the size out.

>.|.|TRBV28|TRBJ2-7
TGTGCCAGCAGTTCGGCCGGGTCCTACGAGCAGTACTTC
CASSSAGSYEQYF
>.|.|TRBV19|TRBJ2-1
TGTGCCAGTAGGTATGAGGCGGGATTCGGCAATGAGCAGTTCTTC
CASRYEAGFGNEQFF
>.|TRBD1|TRBV27|TRBJ1-2
TGTGCCAGCAGTTTATCAGGTGGACAGGGAACAAACTATGGCTACACCTTC
CASSLSGGQGTNYGYTF
>.|.|TRBV4-2|TRBJ2-1
TGTGCCAGCAGCCAATTGGGTGTGGCGGATATCAGCTCCTACAATGAGCAGTTCTTC
CASSQLGVADISSYNEQFF
>once|.|TRBV9|TRBJ2-7
TGTGCCAGCAGCTCCCCGGGACTCTCCTACGAGCAGTACTTC
CASSSPGLSYEQYF
>few|.|TRBV28|TRBJ1-2
TGTGCCAGCAGTTTTCAGCTGGGACGGTATGGCTACACCTTC
CASSFQLGRYGYTF
>once|TRBD1|TRBV5-1|TRBJ1-1
TGCGCCAGCAGCTTGGGACAGGGGGCTCTGAACACTGAAGCTTTCTTT
CASSLGQGALNTEAFF
>.|TRBD2|TRBV27|TRBJ2-3
TGTGCCAGCAAGCTGGGCGGGGGGACAGATACGCAGTATTTT
CASKLGGGTDTQYF
>.|.|TRBV9|TRBJ2-1
TGTGCCAGCAGCGGGTCGGGCCTAACCTACAATGAGCAGTTCTTC
CASSGSGLTYNEQFF
>.|TRBD1|TRBV27|TRBJ2-7
TGTGCCAGCAGTTTACTCACAGGGGGCGAGCAGTACTTC
CASSLLTGGEQYF
>.|.|TRBV15|TRBJ2-3
TGTGCCACCAGCAGAGATCGAGGGGGAGTGTCTGATACGCAGTATTTT
CATSRDRGGVSDTQYF
>.|.|TRBV9|TRBJ1-3
TGTGCCAGCAGCGTAGAGCCAGGGACGGTAAACACCATATATTTT
CASSVEPGTVNTIYF
>.|.|TRBV27|TRBJ1-6
TGTGCCAGCAGTTACCAGGGTGAAAATTCACCCCTCCACTTT
CASSYQGENSPLHF
>.|TRBD1|TRBV7-9|TRBJ1-5
TGTGCCAGCAGCGCGGACAGGGGTCAGCCCCAGCATTTT
CASSADRGQPQHF
>.|.|TRBV28|TRBJ2-1
TGTGCCAGCAGTGGGTGGCCGTACAATGAGCAGTTCTTC
CASSGWPYNEQFF
>.|.|TRBV4-1|TRBJ1-5
TGCGCCAGCAGCCAGACAGCTAGCAATCAGCCCCAGCATTTT
CASSQTASNQPQHF
>.|.|TRBV5-6|TRBJ1-2
TGTGCCAGCAGCTTGGAGCAGTCTAACTATGGCTACACCTTC
CASSLEQSNYGYTF
>.|.|TRBV4-1|TRBJ2-2
TGCGCCAGCAGTTTTATTATGGGGCCCGCCGGGTCCGGGGAGCTGTTTTTT
CASSFIMGPAGSGELFF
>.|TRBD2|TRBV10-1|TRBJ2-5
TGCGCCAGCAGGTTACTAGCGGGAGGGAAGGAAGAGACCCAGTACTTC
CASRLLAGGKEETQYF
>once|.|TRBV5-4|TRBJ2-1
TGTGCCGTGCGACTAGAAGCGGGCGACCCACAGTTCTTC
CAVRLEAGDPQFF
>once|TRBD1|TRBV5-3|TRBJ2-2
TGTGCCAGAAGCTTGGAAGCAGGGGGTATGAACACCGGGGAGCTGTTTTTT
CARSLEAGGMNTGELFF
>.|TRBD1|TRBV11-2|TRBJ2-5
TGTGCCAGCAGCCTAACTCGGGACAGGGGACAAGAGACCCAGTACTTC
CASSLTRDRGQETQYF
>.|TRBD2|TRBV5-6|TRBJ2-7
TGTGCCAGCAGCGATGGGACTAGCGACGAGCAGTACTTC
CASSDGTSDEQYF
>.|.|TRBV7-9|TRBJ2-7
TGTGCCAGCACCGAAGACAGGTCCCTCCCCGAGCAGTACTTC
CASTEDRSLPEQYF
>.|.|TRBV6-1|TRBJ2-1
TGTGCCAGCTGTAGCTCCTACAATGAGCAGTTCTTC
CASCSSYNEQFF
>.|TRBD2|TRBV5-4|TRBJ2-3
TGTGCCAGCAGCTTGGAGCGGGACGCAGATACGCAGTATTTT
CASSLERDADTQYF
>.|.|TRBV21-1|TRBJ2-3
TGTGCCAGCAGCGACGAGGGAGAGGCTCCCCCCACCACAGATACGCAGTATTTT
CASSDEGEAPPTTDTQYF
>.|.|TRBV28|TRBJ1-2
TGTGCCAGCAGATTGGCCAGGCCCCCCTATGGCTACACCTTC
CASRLARPPYGYTF
>.|.|TRBV9|TRBJ2-1
TGTGCCAGCAGCGTAACGGTGGCGGGAAATGAGCAGTTCTTC
CASSVTVAGNEQFF
>.|.|TRBV19|TRBJ2-7
TGTGCCAGTAGTACGAGCCGGGCCTTATCCTACGAGCAGTACTTC
CASSTSRALSYEQYF
>.|.|TRBV9|TRBJ2-7
TGTGCCAGCAGCGTAGCGGCCTCCTACGAGCAGTACTTC
CASSVAASYEQYF
>few|.|TRBV7-3|TRBJ2-5
TGTGCCAGCAGCTTAGAACCAGGTGGACCTGAGACCCAGTACTTC
CASSLEPGGPETQYF
>.|.|TRBV19|TRBJ2-7
TGTGCCAGTAGGGGGGTGGGGATGGACGAGCAGTACTTC
CASRGVGMDEQYF
>.|.|TRBV2|TRBJ1-1
TGTGCCAGCAGTGCGGGACCGGGGCACACTGAAGCTTTCTTT
CASSAGPGHTEAFF
>few|TRBD1|TRBV4-2|TRBJ1-2
TGTGCCAGCAGGTTTCAGGGGGACTACACCTTC
CASRFQGDYTF
>.|.|TRBV27|TRBJ2-1
TGTGCCAGCAGTTTAGGGGACACCAGCTCCTACAATGAGCAGTTCTTC
CASSLGDTSSYNEQFF
>once|TRBD1|TRBV28|TRBJ2-7
TGTGCCAGCAGTTTGGCAGGGGGACCCTACGAGCAGTACTTC
CASSLAGGPYEQYF
>once|.|TRBV27|TRBJ1-2
TGTGCCAGCAGTTTAGCCATTGGGGCTGGCTACACCTTC
CASSLAIGAGYTF
>few|.|TRBV9|TRBJ2-7
TGTGCCAGCAGCGCCGGAGGAAGTAGCGAGCAGTACTTC
CASSAGGSSEQYF
>few|TRBD1|TRBV9|TRBJ1-5
TGTGCCAGCAGCCCAGGGGGGGATGGCGGCAATCAGCCCCAGCATTTT
CASSPGGDGGNQPQHF
>.|.|TRBV25-1|TRBJ1-4
TGTGCCAGCAGTCCCCGGTGGGGTACAACTAATGAAAAACTGTTTTTT
CASSPRWGTTNEKLFF
>.|.|TRBV19|TRBJ2-7
TGTGCCAGTAGTATCCAGGGGCGCTACGAGCAGTACTTC
CASSIQGRYEQYF
>.|TRBD1|TRBV28|TRBJ2-7
TGTGCCAGCAGTTTACCCCCGCGACAGGGACGGCTCGAGCAGTACTTC
CASSLPPRQGRLEQYF
>.|TRBD2|TRBV18|TRBJ2-7
TGTGCCAGCTCACCGGAAGGGAGGGGCGAGCAGTACTTC
CASSPEGRGEQYF
>.|TRBD1|TRBV19|TRBJ2-7
TGTGCCAGTAGTTCAACAGGGGGCGGTTACGAGCAGTACTTC
CASSSTGGGYEQYF
>.|TRBD1|TRBV5-6|TRBJ2-7
TGTGCCAGCAGCTTGGCCGTACCCGACAGGGGAGCTTACGAGCAGTACTTC
CASSLAVPDRGAYEQYF
>.|TRBD1|TRBV4-1|TRBJ2-5
TGCGCCAGCAGCCAAGTTGGGACAGTCCAAGAGACCCAGTACTTC
CASSQVGTVQETQYF
>.|.|TRBV5-1|TRBJ1-1
TGCGCCAGCAGCCCTTCCTCGAGGACTGAAGCTTTCTTT
CASSPSSRTEAFF
>.|TRBD1|TRBV5-4|TRBJ1-1
TGTGCCAGCAGCGCCCGGGACAGCACTGAAGCTTTCTTT
CASSARDSTEAFF
>.|TRBD1|TRBV4-1|TRBJ2-2
TGCGCCAGCAGCCGAGGACAGGGGGGAGGCGGGGAGCTGTTTTTT
CASSRGQGGGGELFF
>.|.|TRBV7-8|TRBJ1-2
TGTGCCAGCAGCTTAGAGGGGAACTATGGCTACACCTTC
CASSLEGNYGYTF
>.|.|TRBV28|TRBJ2-1
TGTGCCAGCAGTTTAAGGGGGGCCCGTGGGAATGAGCAGTTCTTC
CASSLRGARGNEQFF
>few|.|TRBV11-2|TRBJ1-1
TGTGCCAGCAGCTCGGAGACACGGCTTGAAGCTTTCTTT
CASSSETRLEAFF
>.|TRBD1|TRBV7-9|TRBJ1-4
TGTGCCAGCAGCTTGTGGGACAGCGTAAATGAAAAACTGTTTTTT
CASSLWDSVNEKLFF
>once|TRBD1|TRBV19|TRBJ2-2
TGTGCCAGTAGTGTCAACACCGGGACAGGGGATTACCTTGTCGGGGAGCTGTTTTTT
CASSVNTGTGDYLVGELFF